The 16 T cell receptor beta chains below were found in one sample sequenced in a study of human T cells and chemical hapten exposure. Indicated time point: patch test 1, 2 weeks after DPC sensitization. Treatment of the sample: therapeutic diphenylcyclopropenone sensitization with weekly scalp DPC. MiXCR, run by TCRdb on the RACE reads, gives a single entry per CDR3 protein. The sample has about 100,000 distinct CDR3 sequences; over 9.5% are singletons. The specimen comprised whole blood, sampled in connection with sensitization to the hapten diphenylcyclopropenone (DPC). These receptors were taken from a man in his forties or fifties with alopecia areata. Some clones in this sample may be carry-over from other donors' samples.

The J gene is TRBJ1-1, the V gene TRBV20-1; TRBD1 aligns across 12 bases. This CDR3 contains 15 residues. The germline CDR1 and CDR2 sequences are DFQATT and SNEGSKA (reference sequence). The V gene end was trimmed by 0 bases and the J gene end by 4 bases; junction bases not matched to a gene: 3. CDR3 coding DNA: TGCAGTGCTAGAGATTGGGGACAGGGGGCCACTGAAGCTTTCTTT. Residues: CSARDWGQGATEAFF.

The table lists this clonotype with a few counts. This chain uses TRBV6-6 with TRBJ2-5, with TRBD2 matching 9 bases. CDR1 MNHNY and CDR2 SVGAGI come from the germline V gene (reference sequence). Losses at the gene ends were 2 bases for V and 4 bases for J; bases not matched to a gene: 2. The CDR3 runs 14 residues. In DNA, the CDR3 is TGTGCCAGCAGTTACACGGGACTAGCAGAGACCCAGTACTTC. Protein product: CASSYTGLAETQYF.

CDR3 loop: CASRDYLLAGEGNEQFF. In nucleotides, the CDR3 is TGTGCCAGCAGAGACTACCTACTAGCGGGAGAGGGCAATGAGCAGTTCTTC. The chain links TRBV6-2 or TRBV6-3 to TRBJ2-1, with TRBD2 identical over 11 bases. J lost 6 bases, V lost 6 bases, and 13 bases had no gene match. This CDR3 comprises 17 residues. Germline V CDR1 and CDR2: MNHEY, SVGEGT.

This clonotype showed up many times. The J gene is TRBJ1-1, the V gene TRBV27; TRBD1 might be the D (5 bases). The V end lost 4 bases, the J end lost 1 base, and 7 bases lay between the germline ends. This CDR3 is built from 13 residues. CDR1 is MNHEY, CDR2 SMNVEV, per germline (reference sequence). The CDR3 DNA reads as TGTGCCAGCAGTTATCAGGGGAACACTGAAGCTTTCTTT. This gives the protein CASSYQGNTEAFF.

This clonotype was seen repeatedly, ten times or more. V and J are TRBV7-2 and TRBJ2-2; no firm D call. CDR3 length: 15 amino acids. Trimming shortened V by 0 bases and J by 0 bases, and 5 bases separated the two germline ends. Germline assignment: CDR1 SGHTA and CDR2 FQGNSA. As DNA, the CDR3 is TGTGCCAGCAGCTTAGCGGGAACGAACACCGGGGAGCTGTTTTTT. Translation: CASSLAGTNTGELFF.

This clonotype was seen many times. V gene TRBV11-2 combines with J gene TRBJ2-7, with 8 bases lining up with TRBD1. CDR1 and CDR2 from the germline V gene are SGHAT and FQNNGV. The V gene end was trimmed by 1 base and the J gene end by 2 bases; junction bases not matched to a gene: 1. This CDR3 is 14 amino acids long. For the CDR3, the DNA is TGTGCCAGCAGCTTAGGGGACAGGACCTACGAGCAGTACGTC. Its protein is CASSLGDRTYEQYV.

The sample holds a few counts of this clonotype. The rearrangement uses TRBV6-6 and TRBJ2-3; tentative D call: TRBD2 (6 bases). The V end was cut by 2 bases, the J end by 1 base, with 10 bases between. CDR1 and CDR2 from the germline V gene are MNHNY and SVGAGI (reference sequence). This CDR3 spans 15 amino acids. The CDR3 reads CASSYIGEGTDTQYF. The CDR3 coding sequence is TGTGCCAGCAGTTACATCGGGGAGGGCACAGATACGCAGTATTTT.

The table lists this clonotype with a few counts. The V gene is TRBV29-1, the J gene TRBJ1-5; D gene unclear. In germline, CDR1 is SQVTM, CDR2 ANQGSEA. Deletions cut 4 bases from V and 3 bases from J, with 7 bases between. This CDR3 has 12 residues. CDR3 in amino acids: CSVGQANQPQHF. CDR3 DNA sequence: TGCAGCGTTGGCCAGGCCAATCAGCCCCAGCATTTT. Drawing the rest from reference TRBV29-1 and TRBJ1-5, the complete variable domain is SAVISQKPSRDICQRGTSLTIQCQVDSQVTMMFWYRQQPGQSLTLIATANQGSEATYESGFVIDKFPISRPNLTFSTLTVSNMSPEDSSIYLCSVGQANQPQHFGDGTRLSIL.

This clonotype was counted only a few times. V is TRBV27 and J is TRBJ1-6; 8 nucleotides line up with TRBD1. CDR3 length: 16 residues. The junction had 13 bases not matched to a gene; V was cut back by 5 bases and J by 10 bases. Germline CDR1 MNHEY, CDR2 SMNVEV (reference sequence). The CDR3 loop is CASSNRPGQGWSPLHF. The DNA of the CDR3 is TGTGCCAGCAGTAACCGACCAGGACAGGGCTGGTCACCCCTCCACTTT.

The CDR3 sequence is CASSRATGSNQPQHF. DNA of the CDR3: TGTGCCAGCAGCAGGGCGACAGGGTCCAATCAGCCCCAGCATTTT. This chain uses TRBV7-2 with TRBJ1-5; TRBD1 aligns across 7 bases. CDR1 and CDR2 (germline): SGHTA, FQGNSA. The trim removed 5 bases at V and 3 bases at J, leaving 7 bases unmatched. CDR3 length: 15 residues.

Ten or more counts support this clonotype. The V and J genes are TRBV29-1 and TRBJ1-2, with D perhaps TRBD1 (5 bases). Germline CDR1 is SQVTM and CDR2 is ANQGSEA. CDR3 length: 13 amino acids. V lost 0 bases to trimming and J lost 7 bases, with 12 bases between them. DNA for the CDR3: TGCAGCGTTGAAGATCTAGGGGCGCGTGGCTACACCTTC. Its translation is CSVEDLGARGYTF.

This clonotype was observed a handful of times. The rearrangement uses TRBV10-2 and TRBJ1-4, with D hard to call. V gave up 6 bases and J gave up 8 bases, with 13 bases separating them. The CDR3 is 13 amino acids. Germline loops: CDR1 WSHSY, CDR2 SAAADI. The CDR3 is CASRATSGEKLFF. The CDR3 DNA sequence: TGCGCCAGCAGGGCTACCTCCGGGGAAAAACTGTTTTTT.

There are a few counts of this clonotype. V gene TRBV9 combines with J gene TRBJ2-2; 7 bases line up with TRBD1. CDR1 and CDR2 from the germline V gene are SGDLS and YYNGEE. V shed 4 bases and J 2 bases; nucleotides not matched to a gene: 5. This CDR3 spans 15 amino acids. CDR3 residues: CASSIGTVNTGELFF. The CDR3 DNA is TGTGCCAGCAGCATCGGGACAGTTAACACCGGGGAGCTGTTTTTT.

The chain links TRBV5-1 to TRBJ2-5, with D uncertain. Germline V lookup: CDR1 SGHRS, CDR2 YFSETQ. V lost 0 bases to trimming and J lost 4 bases, with 13 bases between them. The CDR3 runs to 15 residues. The CDR3 DNA reads TGCGCCAGCAGCTTGGGGCGCAGTTCTATAGAGACCCAGTACTTC. Translating gives CASSLGRSSIETQYF.

V usage is TRBV6-5 and J usage is TRBJ1-6; no firm D call. Looked up from germline, CDR1 is MNHEY and CDR2 is SVGAGI. The CDR3 contains 14 residues. V was clipped by 5 bases and J by 10 bases, with 15 bases between them. This chain's CDR3 is CASSTRINGSPLHF. DNA for the CDR3: TGTGCCAGCAGTACCCGAATCAACGGATCACCCCTCCACTTT.

This chain uses TRBV6-4 with TRBJ1-1, with D unresolved. Deletions cut 0 bases from V and 7 bases from J, with 15 bases between. Germline CDR1 is MRHNA and CDR2 is SNTAGT. This CDR3 has 15 amino acids. The CDR3 region has the DNA TGTGCCAGCAGTGACTCACCCGGACTTTTAGGTGAAGCTTTCTTT. It codes for CASSDSPGLLGEAFF.